The next 21 T cell receptor beta chains were all read from a single sample in a study of shared clonotypes between healthy human individuals. Assay: immunoSEQ multiplex PCR; the TCRdb copy retains only in-frame clones and omits some. The repertoire consists of 490,000 or so clones, with around 80% occurring once and the leading ten covering approximately 12%. Source material: PBMCs. All receptors come from a woman in her thirties or forties in good health. Some clones in this sample may be carry-over from other donors' samples.

The chain recombines TRBV19 with TRBJ2-1; weak D call: TRBD1 (6 bases). The CDR3 length is 13 residues. Between the trimmed V and J ends, which lost 5 bases and 7 bases, there was a span of 12 bases. The germline gives CDR1 LNHDA, CDR2 SQIVND (reference sequence). In nucleotides, the CDR3 is TGTGCCAGTAGTGAGGGACAATGGAATGAGCAGTTCTTC. Residues: CASSEGQWNEQFF.

This chain links TRBV20-1 with TRBJ2-1; D ambiguous. Trimming stripped 3 bases from V and 12 bases from J, with 12 bases between. The CDR3 sequence is 11 residues long. In germline, CDR1 is DFQATT, CDR2 SNEGSKA (reference sequence). CDR3 nucleotides: TGCAGTGCTAGGGCGTTTTACGGGCAGTTCTTC. This encodes CSARAFYGQFF.

As to this clone: Just one base apart from a much larger clone, this may be a read error. The chain couples TRBV9 to TRBJ1-4, with D perhaps TRBD1 (5 bases). Germline values: CDR1 SGDLS, CDR2 YYNGEE. Trimming took 3 bases from V and 8 from J, leaving 17 bases between them. CDR3 length equals 15 residues. Written as DNA, the CDR3 is TGTGCCAGCAGCGATCGCAGGGATTCGGGAGAAAAACTGTTTTTT. As protein: CASSDRRDSGEKLFF.

The chain recombines TRBV7-2 with TRBJ2-1; 7 bases are shared with TRBD2. V shed 8 bases, J shed 4 bases, and the junction held 11 bases outside the gene matches. Germline loops: CDR1 SGHTA, CDR2 FQGNSA. The CDR3 loop spans 15 amino acids. The CDR3 bases are TGTGCCAGCCGTCCGGGGGGACTATTTTACAATGAGCAGTTCTTC. Translated, it gives CASRPGGLFYNEQFF.

The J gene is TRBJ2-5, the V gene TRBV15; perhaps TRBD2 as D (5 bases). CDR1 is LNHNV and CDR2 is YYDKDF in the germline V gene (reference sequence). Trimming pared 6 bases from V and 1 base from J, leaving 9 bases between. There are 13 residues in the CDR3. The CDR3 sequence: CATSAAGQETQYF. The DNA of the CDR3 is TGTGCCACCAGTGCTGCGGGCCAAGAGACCCAGTACTTC.

The chain combines TRBV10-3 with TRBJ2-6, with D possibly matching TRBD1 (6 bases). The CDR3 is 15 amino acids. Trimming shortened V by 2 bases and J by 1 base, and 6 bases separated the two germline ends. CDR1 is ENHRY and CDR2 is SYGVKD in the germline V gene. The CDR3 region is CAISEGTSGANVLTF. CDR3 in DNA: TGTGCCATCAGTGAGGGGACATCTGGGGCCAACGTCCTGACTTTC.

The rearrangement uses TRBV7-2 and TRBJ2-7; TRBD2 agrees at 11 bases. V was pared by 5 bases and J by 3 bases, with 3 bases of the junction left unmatched. CDR3 length equals 14 residues. The V gene's germline CDR1 is SGHTA and CDR2 FQGNSA. For the CDR3, the DNA is TGTGCCAGCAGCGGAGGGACTAGCGGCTACGAGCAGTACTTC. Protein sequence: CASSGGTSGYEQYF.

V gene TRBV9 combines with J gene TRBJ1-1; D is uncertain. Germline values: CDR1 SGDLS, CDR2 YYNGEE. The CDR3 has 15 residues. The V end lost 4 bases, the J end lost 0 bases, and 13 bases lay between the germline ends. CDR3 sequence: CASSKGRPMNTEAFF. In DNA, the CDR3 is TGTGCCAGCAGCAAAGGACGACCCATGAACACTGAAGCTTTCTTT.

The chain employs TRBV5-4 and TRBJ1-3; D might be TRBD1 (5 bases). Germline loops: CDR1 SGHNT, CDR2 YYREEE (reference sequence). CDR3 length equals 15 residues. Trimming removed 0 bases at V and 5 bases at J, with 12 bases between. DNA of the CDR3: TGTGCCAGCAGCTTGGGTACCGGGACGAGAAACACCATATATTTT. Amino acid sequence: CASSLGTGTRNTIYF.

Points on this clone: Other DNA sequences in this sample translate to the same CDR3. This chain connects TRBV5-1 to TRBJ2-5, with D perhaps given as TRBD1 or TRBD2 (5 bases each). The CDR3 covers 14 residues. Trimming pared 4 bases from V and 1 base from J, leaving 11 bases between. Germline values: CDR1 SGHRS, CDR2 YFSETQ. CDR3 in DNA: TGCGCCAGCAGCCTGGGACGGACCCAAGAGACCCAGTACTTC. Amino acid sequence: CASSLGRTQETQYF.

This clone was seen a few times. J is TRBJ2-7 and V is TRBV6-4; 9 positions match TRBD1. The CDR3 covers 16 residues. Trimming took 4 bases from V and 3 from J; bases not matched to a gene: 10. From germline, CDR1 is MRHNA and CDR2 SNTAGT. The CDR3 DNA reads TGTGCCAGCAGTGCCTCTGCCGGGACAGGGATCTACGAGCAGTACTTC. Protein sequence: CASSASAGTGIYEQYF.

V and J are TRBV2 and TRBJ2-7, with D possibly matching TRBD1 (5 bases). Trimming stripped 7 bases from V and 4 bases from J, with 11 bases between. The CDR3 length is 12 residues. The germline V gene encodes CDR1 SNHLY and CDR2 FYNNEI. CDR3 nucleotides: TGTGCCAGCAAGGGCAGGGCTTACGAGCAGTACTTC. The encoded protein is CASKGRAYEQYF.

The V and J genes are TRBV4-2 and TRBJ1-6, with a tentative D call TRBD1 (6 bases). Trimming left V 0 bases short and J 5 bases short, with 8 bases between. CDR3 length: 15 amino acids. Per the germline V gene, CDR1 is LGHNA and CDR2 is YNFKEQ. The CDR3 here is CASSQEAGDNSPLHF. CDR3 DNA sequence: TGTGCCAGCAGCCAAGAGGCAGGGGATAATTCACCCCTCCACTTT.

Note on this clone: With a far larger clone one base away, a read error is the likely cause. The chain employs TRBV7-2 and TRBJ1-2; D possibly corresponds to TRBD1 (6 bases). Per the germline V gene, CDR1 is SGHTA and CDR2 is FQGNSA. V was pared by 5 bases and J by 0 bases, with 7 bases between. This CDR3 region has 13 residues. CDR3 sequence (DNA): TGTGCCAGCAGCCGGGACACTAACTATGGCTACACCTTC. It encodes CASSRDTNYGYTF. The full variable domain, with the rest looked up from reference TRBV7-2 and TRBJ1-2, is GAGVSQSPSNKVTEKGKDVELRCDPISGHTALYWYRQSLGQGLEFLIYFQGNSAPDKSGLPSDRFSAERTGGSVSTLTIQRTQQEDSAVYLCASSRDTNYGYTFGSGTRLTVV.

For the CDR3, the DNA is TGTGCCAGCTCACCAGGAGCCCAACTCACTGAAGCTTTCTTT. Its translation: CASSPGAQLTEAFF. The chain links TRBV18 to TRBJ1-1; the D is unclear. Deletions cut 2 bases from V and 4 bases from J, with 11 bases between. The length of the CDR3 is 14 residues. Per the germline V gene, CDR1 is KGHSH and CDR2 is LQKENI.

This sequence joins TRBV7-2 and TRBJ2-7; 7 bases agree with TRBD1. V lost 5 bases to trimming and J lost 1 base; unmatched junction nucleotides: 5. The CDR3 spans 14 residues. Germline CDR1 reads SGHTA; CDR2 reads FQGNSA. The CDR3 protein is CASSAIRGSYEQYF. Written as DNA, the CDR3 is TGTGCCAGCAGCGCGATCAGGGGGTCCTACGAGCAGTACTTC.

This chain uses TRBV5-6 with TRBJ2-1; 10 positions match TRBD1. From germline, CDR1 is SGHDT and CDR2 YYEEEE. This CDR3 has 17 residues. The junction had 12 bases not matched to a gene; V was cut back by 2 bases and J by 7 bases. The CDR3 region is CASSLRQGATPGNEQFF. For the CDR3, the DNA is TGTGCCAGCAGCTTAAGACAGGGGGCTACTCCAGGTAATGAGCAGTTCTTC.

This chain links TRBV7-8 with TRBJ2-7, with D maybe TRBD1 (6 bases). V lost 6 bases to trimming and J lost 5 bases, with 17 bases between them. The CDR3 is 14 amino acids. Germline lookup yields CDR1 SGHVS and CDR2 FQNEAQ. CDR3 protein: CASRRGGVWNEQYF. The DNA for the CDR3 is TGTGCCAGCAGGCGTGGGGGCGTCTGGAACGAGCAGTACTTC.

The chain employs TRBV28 and TRBJ2-1, with a weak D call TRBD2 (5 bases). Looked up from germline, CDR1 is MDHEN and CDR2 is SYDVKM. The V end was cut by 4 bases, the J end by 4 bases, with 23 bases between. The CDR3 length is 18 residues. The DNA of the CDR3 is TGTGCCAGCAGTTCCCTGGGCAGCGGAGGTTCCCTTTACAATGAGCAGTTCTTC. Translated, it gives CASSSLGSGGSLYNEQFF.

CDR3 in amino acids: CASSSQAEQYF. The DNA of the CDR3 is TGTGCCAGCAGCTCCCAGGCCGAGCAGTACTTC. The chain recombines TRBV5-4 with TRBJ2-7; no clear D gene. Looked up from germline, CDR1 is SGHNT and CDR2 is YYREEE (reference sequence). This CDR3 comprises 11 residues. Trimming stripped 3 bases from V and 6 bases from J, with 7 bases between.

The chain is built from TRBV5-1 and TRBJ1-4; D call uncertain. CDR1 SGHRS and CDR2 YFSETQ come from the germline V gene. This CDR3 comprises 15 residues. V lost 0 bases and J lost 8, with 14 bases in between. The CDR3 loop reads CASSLAGSPYEKLFF. CDR3 DNA: TGCGCCAGCAGCTTGGCCGGGAGCCCCTACGAAAAACTGTTTTTT.